This TCR beta chain is from a study of breast tumors, draining lymph nodes, adjacent tissues. Study conclusions and caveats: Tumor and nontumor repertoires were significantly more similar in luminal-like than in basal-like breast cancer. Tumors had less TCR diversity than lymph nodes, more than nontumor tissue.

TCRdb passed the multiplex PCR reads through MiXCR, listing each CDR3 protein once. In the table there are 60,000 to 75,000 distinct CDR3 sequences, around three fifths of which are singletons. Per the germline V gene, CDR1 is SNHLY and CDR2 is FYNNEI. V was clipped by 7 bases and J by 2 bases, with 14 bases between them. The length of the CDR3 is 14 residues. With regard to this clonotype: What it recognizes is unknown.

The receptor comes from a female donor with breast cancer. Some clones in this sample may be carry-over from other donors' samples. The rearrangement joins TRBV2 to TRBJ2-5; the D gene is possibly TRBD2 (6 bases). The source material was breast tumor tissue. CDR3 sequence: CASMAGLAQETQYF. The CDR3 nucleotides read TGTGCCAGCATGGCTGGGCTAGCGCAAGAGACCCAGTACTTC.